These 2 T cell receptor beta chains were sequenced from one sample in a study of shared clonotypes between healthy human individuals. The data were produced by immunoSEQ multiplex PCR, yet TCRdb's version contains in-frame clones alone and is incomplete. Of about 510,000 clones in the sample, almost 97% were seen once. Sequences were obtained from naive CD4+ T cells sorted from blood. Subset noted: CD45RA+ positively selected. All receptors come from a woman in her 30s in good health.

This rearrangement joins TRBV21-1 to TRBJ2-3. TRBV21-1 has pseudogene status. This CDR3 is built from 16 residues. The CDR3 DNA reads TGTGCCAGCAGCAAAGATGCCAGCCCCACCACAGATACGCAGTATTTT. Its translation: CASSKDASPTTDTQYF.

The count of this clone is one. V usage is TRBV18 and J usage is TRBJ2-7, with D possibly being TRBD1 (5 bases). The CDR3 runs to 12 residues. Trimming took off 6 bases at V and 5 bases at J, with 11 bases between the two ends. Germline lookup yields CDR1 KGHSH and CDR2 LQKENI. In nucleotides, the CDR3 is TGTGCCAGCTCCCTCAGGGCCAACGAGCAGTACTTC. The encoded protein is CASSLRANEQYF.